The clone carrying this T cell receptor (beta chain) has a handful of counts. TCR beta CDR3 regions were amplified from RNA. Primed by the HTBI set, a first-round RT-PCR was run on the TCR CDR3. One entry per CDR3 protein, called by TCRdb with MiXCR from the multiplex PCR reads. The repertoire has 330,000 or so distinct CDR3 sequences, about a sixth of them found once; the top ten carry roughly a sixth. This specimen belongs to a study of T cells in Graves' hyperthyroidism and ophthalmopathy. CDR3 size: 14 residues. Germline assignment: CDR1 MNHEY and CDR2 SVGEGT. Trimming removed 7 bases at V and 3 bases at J, with 16 bases between. Disease duration was under 3 months in the ophthalmopathy patients, who also had a Clinical Activity Score of at least 3 and a NOSPECS grade of at least 4. PBMCs were collected from a roughly 10 ml volume of fresh peripheral blood.

The TCR sequence derives from a woman aged 40 to 50 with Graves' ophthalmopathy. The sample consisted of blood. The chain uses TRBV6-2 or TRBV6-3 and TRBJ2-7, with D possibly matching TRBD1 (6 bases). The chain's CDR3 is CASNLARTVYEQYF. The CDR3 nucleotides are TGTGCCAGCAATCTGGCGCGGACAGTCTACGAGCAGTACTTC.